Sequencing of this T cell receptor (beta chain) was carried out in a study of blood T cell repertoires in COVID-19. Repertoires were generated with immunoSEQ multiplex PCR, while TCRdb's copy carries only in-frame clones and drops some. Here the sample spans 200,000 to 250,000 clones, roughly 82% being singletons. Between the trimmed V and J ends, which lost 5 bases and 8 bases, there was a span of 15 bases. This CDR3 is 13 amino acids long. Germline CDR1 reads MDHEN; CDR2 reads SYDVKM. The sample consisted of peripheral blood. The sequence came from a man between 45 and 60 years old with active or convalescent COVID-19. The V gene is TRBV28, the J gene TRBJ1-2; D unclear. DNA for the CDR3: TGTGCCAGCAGTCTTTCCCCTAATGTGGGCTACACCTTC. It translates to CASSLSPNVGYTF.